The 6 T cell receptor beta chains presented below share a single source sample, sequenced in a study of blood T cells in healthy people across ages. For the second PCR, which ran for 7 to 11 cycles, a sample-barcoded 5' primer and a J-beta primer mix were used. Each CDR3 protein gets one entry after TCRdb re-called the 5' RACE reads with MiXCR. The sample has 780,000 or so distinct CDR3 sequences; roughly 25% are singletons. These data are also associated with another study on T cells of mothers and their children.

The sample comprised blood. These receptors were collected from a boy aged 5 to 17 in good health.

This chain joins TRBV6-2 or TRBV6-3 and TRBJ2-5; D possibly matches TRBD1 or TRBD2 (5 bases each). V was cut by 5 bases and J by 2 bases, with 15 bases left in between. The CDR3 contains 15 residues. Germline-derived CDR1 and CDR2 are MNHEY and SVGEGT. This CDR3 reads CASSKRDGVQETQYF. CDR3 DNA: TGTGCCAGCAGTAAACGGGACGGAGTTCAAGAGACCCAGTACTTC.

In this sample, this clonotype turned up a few times. The CDR3 reads CASSRFSGETQYF. As DNA, the CDR3 is TGTGCCAGCAGCCGGTTCAGTGGGGAGACCCAGTACTTC. The V gene is TRBV4-2, the J gene TRBJ2-5; D call uncertain. The CDR3 runs 13 residues. V shed 4 bases and J shed 5 bases, with 11 bases lying between them. Germline V lookup: CDR1 LGHNA, CDR2 YNFKEQ.

This clonotype is a singleton in its sample. The V call is TRBV7-2, the J call TRBJ2-5, with TRBD2 matching 7 bases. Germline V gene sequence: CDR1 SGHTA, CDR2 FQGNSA. The V gene end was trimmed by 5 bases and the J gene end by 0 bases; junction bases not matched to a gene: 12. The CDR3 runs 17 residues. CDR3 nucleotide sequence: TGTGCCAGCAGCCCGGTACGGGGGGACTCCAACCAAGAGACCCAGTACTTC. It yields the protein CASSPVRGDSNQETQYF.

The chain combines TRBV20-1 with TRBJ1-1; D not certain. Germline CDR1 and CDR2: DFQATT and SNEGSKA (reference sequence). V was pared by 6 bases and J by 2 bases, with 7 bases between. The CDR3 spans 11 residues. This CDR3 is CSAIENTEAFF. DNA of the CDR3: TGCAGTGCCATTGAAAACACTGAAGCTTTCTTT.

The chain is built from TRBV29-1 and TRBJ2-2, with D perhaps TRBD1 or TRBD2 (5 bases each). Germline CDR1 is SQVTM and CDR2 is ANQGSEA. CDR3 length: 14 residues. Trimming left V 4 bases short and J 6 bases short, with 15 bases between. The CDR3 sequence: CSVGQRGPAGELFF. CDR3 sequence (DNA): TGCAGCGTTGGACAGAGAGGGCCTGCCGGGGAGCTGTTTTTT.

This chain links TRBV28 with TRBJ1-2; D is possibly TRBD1 (6 bases). V was cut by 7 bases and J by 9 bases, with 21 bases left in between. Germline assignment: CDR1 MDHEN and CDR2 SYDVKM. The length of the CDR3 is 14 residues. In DNA, the CDR3 is TGTGCCAGCACCTTCACGGGGGGCGTACTTAGCTACACCTTC. It encodes CASTFTGGVLSYTF.